Listed here are 27 T cell receptor beta chains from one sample, sequenced in a study of blood T cell repertoires in COVID-19. Sequencing was performed with immunoSEQ multiplex PCR; in TCRdb, only in-frame clones are kept and a portion is missing. The data show approximately 120,000 clones, with approximately 82% seen just once and roughly 20% held by the top ten. Sequencing input: peripheral blood. The source of these receptors is a woman aged 60-70 years with acute or convalescent COVID-19.

The J gene is TRBJ2-2, the V gene TRBV28; 10 positions match TRBD2. Germline V CDR1 and CDR2: MDHEN, SYDVKM. V was pared by 5 bases and J by 2 bases, with 11 bases of the junction left unmatched. The CDR3 length is 18 residues. CDR3 sequence reads: CASSHHRLAGTNTGELFF. The DNA for the CDR3 is TGTGCCAGCAGTCACCACCGACTAGCGGGCACCAACACCGGGGAGCTGTTTTTT.

CDR3 sequence: CSASRERHEQYF. The CDR3 DNA follows: TGCAGTGCTAGTAGGGAGCGGCACGAGCAGTACTTC. This chain connects TRBV20-1 to TRBJ2-7; weak D call: TRBD2 (5 bases). V lost 3 bases to trimming and J lost 5 bases, with 11 bases between them. CDR1 DFQATT and CDR2 SNEGSKA come from the germline V gene (reference sequence). This CDR3 comprises 12 residues.

This chain links TRBV5-1 with TRBJ2-2; 7 bases line up with TRBD2. Per germline, CDR1 SGHRS and CDR2 YFSETQ. This CDR3 comprises 17 residues. V shed 4 bases, J shed 2 bases, and the junction held 11 bases outside the gene matches. The CDR3 region has the DNA TGCGCCAGCAGCCCGACGATCGGGAGGACTAACACCGGGGAGCTGTTTTTT. As protein: CASSPTIGRTNTGELFF.

The chain recombines TRBV10-3 with TRBJ1-1; tentative D call: TRBD1 (5 bases). Per the germline V gene, CDR1 is ENHRY and CDR2 is SYGVKD. The V end lost 8 bases, the J end lost 3 bases, and 13 bases lay between the germline ends. The CDR3 has 13 amino acids. The chain's CDR3 is CAIAQGTDTEAFF. The CDR3 nucleotides are TGTGCCATCGCCCAGGGTACCGACACTGAAGCTTTCTTT.

Within the sample, this clone is medium-sized. The chain employs TRBV6-2 or TRBV6-3 and TRBJ2-7; perhaps TRBD1 as D (6 bases). The CDR3 consists of 15 residues. V lost 2 bases and J 2 bases, leaving 13 bases between the germline ends. From germline, CDR1 is MNHEY and CDR2 SVGEGT. The chain's CDR3 is CASSYNPGTTYEQYF. The CDR3 DNA sequence: TGTGCCAGCAGTTACAACCCAGGGACAACCTACGAGCAGTACTTC.

The V gene is TRBV28, the J gene TRBJ1-5; 8 positions agree with TRBD1. The germline CDR1 and CDR2 sequences are MDHEN and SYDVKM. This CDR3 is built from 15 residues. Unmatched junction bases numbered 10, after V lost 5 bases and J lost 7 bases. The CDR3 is CASSQTQGAEQPQHF. CDR3 DNA: TGTGCCAGCAGTCAAACTCAGGGGGCCGAGCAGCCCCAGCATTTT.

The chain has TRBV19 and TRBJ2-7, with D maybe TRBD1 (6 bases). In germline, CDR1 is LNHDA, CDR2 SQIVND (reference sequence). The length of the CDR3 is 14 residues. V was trimmed by 9 bases and J by 3 bases, leaving 18 bases between them. The CDR3 reads CARTTRTANYEQYF. The DNA for the CDR3 is TGTGCCAGAACCACCCGGACAGCTAACTACGAGCAGTACTTC.

This clone was detected a few times. The same CDR3 is also encoded by other DNA sequences in this sample. The chain links TRBV28 to TRBJ1-1; D is undetermined. Trimming took 5 bases from V and 0 from J, leaving 10 bases between them. This CDR3 has 14 residues. CDR1 is MDHEN, CDR2 SYDVKM, per germline. The CDR3 region has the DNA TGTGCCAGCAGTCCAGGAGGGATGAACACTGAAGCTTTCTTT. This encodes CASSPGGMNTEAFF.

The chain recombines TRBV7-2 with TRBJ1-1, with TRBD1 matching over 8 bases. Germline V CDR1 and CDR2: SGHTA, FQGNSA. V dropped 3 bases and J dropped 4; count of bases not matched to a gene: 7. The length of the CDR3 is 15 residues. The chain's CDR3 is CASSFRAGGITEAFF. In DNA form, the CDR3 reads TGTGCCAGCAGCTTCAGGGCAGGGGGCATCACTGAAGCTTTCTTT.

The chain is built from TRBV4-1 and TRBJ1-6; 8 bases agree with TRBD1. The CDR3 extends over 17 amino acids. The trim removed 0 bases at V and 7 bases at J, leaving 8 bases unmatched. The V gene's germline CDR1 is MGHRA and CDR2 YSYEKL. CDR3 sequence (DNA): TGCGCCAGCAGCCAAGAGTTCCAGGGGGCATGGAATTCACCCCTCCACTTT. It is translated as CASSQEFQGAWNSPLHF.

J is TRBJ1-1 and V is TRBV9; a weak D match, TRBD1 (5 bases). Germline-derived CDR1 and CDR2 are SGDLS and YYNGEE. This CDR3 has 18 amino acids. V shed 1 base and J shed 1 base, with 20 bases lying between them. The CDR3 sequence is CASSVSPWIGGENTEAFF. The CDR3 DNA reads TGTGCCAGCAGCGTAAGTCCCTGGATTGGGGGGGAGAACACTGAAGCTTTCTTT.

The chain joins TRBV29-1 to TRBJ1-1; no reliable D call. V was trimmed by 7 bases and J by 1 base, leaving 13 bases between them. This CDR3 is 13 amino acids long. From germline, CDR1 is SQVTM and CDR2 ANQGSEA. In nucleotides, the CDR3 is TGCAGCGCTAACCGCCGAGAGAACACTGAAGCTTTCTTT. Protein sequence: CSANRRENTEAFF.

The chain joins TRBV5-1 to TRBJ2-2; the match to TRBD1 covers 9 bases. With 4 bases clipped from V and 2 bases from J, the junction kept 3 bases outside the gene matches. Germline V CDR1 and CDR2: SGHRS, YFSETQ. The CDR3 totals 15 residues. CDR3 region: CASSLGQGNTGELFF. CDR3 nucleotides: TGCGCCAGCAGCCTGGGACAGGGAAACACCGGGGAGCTGTTTTTT.

A remark on this clone: One junction end does not reproduce the germline sequence, and a read error may be involved. This chain joins TRBV7-7 and TRBJ2-1; perhaps TRBD1 as D (5 bases). Germline CDR1 is SSHAT and CDR2 is FNYEAQ (reference sequence). The CDR3 has 13 residues. DNA of the CDR3: TGTGCTAGCAGCCCCCAGGGATCCGGTGAGCAGTTCTTC. It translates to CASSPQGSGEQFF.

In the case of this clone: At the DNA level, this CDR3 is encoded by other sequences in the same sample as well. Here the CDR3 DNA reads TGCAGCGCACAGAACACTGAAGCTTTCTTT. Protein product: CSAQNTEAFF. V usage is TRBV29-1 and J usage is TRBJ1-1; the D is unclear. The germline V and J ends were trimmed by 7 bases and 1 base, with 4 bases remaining between them. The CDR3 consists of 10 residues. Germline V gives CDR1 SQVTM, CDR2 ANQGSEA.

The chain uses TRBV2 and TRBJ2-4; D possibly corresponds to TRBD2 (6 bases). V was shortened by 4 bases and J by 7 bases, with 8 bases between the two germline ends. CDR3 length: 12 residues. CDR1 and CDR2 (germline): SNHLY, FYNNEI. The CDR3 nucleotides read TGTGCCAGCAGTGGACTAGTTAACATTCAGTACTTC. This gives the protein CASSGLVNIQYF.

The chain links TRBV7-9 to TRBJ2-1; unclear D gene. Germline CDR1 and CDR2: SEHNR and FQNEAQ (reference sequence). CDR3 length: 13 amino acids. Trimming left V 1 base short and J 9 bases short, with 10 bases between. The CDR3 here is CASSLDLESEQFF. The CDR3 region has the DNA TGTGCCAGCAGCTTAGACCTAGAGAGTGAGCAGTTCTTC. Looking up the rest from reference TRBV7-9 and TRBJ2-1 gives the full variable domain: DTGVSQNPRHKITKRGQNVTFRCDPISEHNRLYWYRQTLGQGPEFLTYFQNEAQLEKSRLLSDRFSAERPKGSFSTLEIQRTEQGDSAMYLCASSLDLESEQFFGPGTRLTVL.

V gene TRBV7-9 combines with J gene TRBJ1-1; D ambiguous. The V and J ends lost 3 bases and 2 bases respectively, with 10 bases between them. This CDR3 is built from 14 residues. CDR1 and CDR2 from the germline V gene are SEHNR and FQNEAQ (reference sequence). The DNA for the CDR3 is TGTGCCAGCAGCTTGGGCAGCCCCAACACTGAAGCTTTCTTT. Translating gives CASSLGSPNTEAFF.

This clone was picked up one time. V gene TRBV12-3 or TRBV12-4 combines with J gene TRBJ1-2, with TRBD1 as a possible D gene (5 bases). V lost 5 bases to trimming and J lost 4 bases, with 11 bases between them. This CDR3 is 13 amino acids long. The CDR3 nucleotides are TGTGCCAGCAGTGCAGGGTTCCTCTATGGCTACACCTTC. Translated, it gives CASSAGFLYGYTF.

This chain connects TRBV6-5 to TRBJ2-7; D might be TRBD1 (5 bases). Germline lookup yields CDR1 MNHEY and CDR2 SVGAGI. Between the trimmed V and J ends, which lost 5 bases and 6 bases, there was a span of 20 bases. The CDR3 extends over 15 amino acids. For the CDR3, the DNA is TGTGCCAGCAGTCTCACCCATACTCAGGGAACCGAGCAGTACTTC. Translation: CASSLTHTQGTEQYF.

The V and J genes are TRBV19 and TRBJ2-1; TRBD2 agrees at 7 bases. V trimming: 3 bases; J trimming: 4 bases; junction bases outside the gene matches: 12. CDR1 is LNHDA and CDR2 is SQIVND in the germline V gene (reference sequence). There are 17 residues in the CDR3. The DNA of the CDR3 is TGTGCCAGTAGTATGTTGTGGGGAGCGGGGCAATACAATGAGCAGTTCTTC. Translating gives CASSMLWGAGQYNEQFF.

The gene calls are TRBV29-1 and TRBJ1-4; 10 bases are a match to TRBD1. The germline gives CDR1 SQVTM, CDR2 ANQGSEA. The CDR3 runs to 14 residues. J gave up 6 bases and V 6 bases, and 7 bases lay outside the gene matches. CDR3 DNA: TGCAGCGTCTCGACAGGGGGCGCGGATGAAAAACTGTTTTTT. It yields the protein CSVSTGGADEKLFF.

The rearrangement uses TRBV6-2 or TRBV6-3 and TRBJ1-1, with 9 bases that match TRBD1. Germline CDR1 MNHEY, CDR2 SVGEGT. Trimming removed 6 bases from V and 3 bases from J; junction bases left unmatched: 5. This CDR3 contains 14 residues. The chain's CDR3 is CASSRTGVHTEAFF. The CDR3 DNA follows: TGTGCCAGCAGCCGGACAGGGGTTCACACTGAAGCTTTCTTT.

V is TRBV7-9 and J is TRBJ2-4; 7 bases map to TRBD1. The CDR3 runs 16 residues. Germline trimming cut 0 bases from V and 9 bases from J; bases unmatched to any gene: 11. The germline V gene has CDR1 SEHNR and CDR2 FQNEAQ (reference sequence). The CDR3 DNA is TGTGCCAGCAGCTTAGCCCTGACAGGGCCCAAAGGCATTCAGTACTTC. Its protein is CASSLALTGPKGIQYF.

This clone appeared once. V usage is TRBV6-5 and J usage is TRBJ2-5; D might be TRBD1 (5 bases). This CDR3 has 13 residues. Germline V CDR1 and CDR2: MNHEY, SVGAGI. V was pared by 6 bases and J by 3 bases, with 11 bases between. The CDR3 protein is CASRGQGEETQYF. CDR3 in DNA: TGTGCCAGCAGAGGACAAGGCGAAGAGACCCAGTACTTC.

The chain combines TRBV20-1 with TRBJ2-2, with TRBD2 identical over 9 bases. Germline V CDR1 and CDR2: DFQATT, SNEGSKA (reference sequence). V was clipped by 3 bases and J by 6 bases; unmatched bases: 5. This CDR3 has 14 amino acids. The CDR3 sequence: CSASSRGGAGELFF. Written as DNA, the CDR3 is TGCAGTGCTAGTTCCCGCGGGGGGGCCGGGGAGCTGTTTTTT.

The chain uses TRBV6-6 and TRBJ1-2, with D maybe TRBD1 (5 bases). The V end lost 5 bases, the J end lost 8 bases, and 12 bases lay between the germline ends. The CDR3 runs 12 residues. Germline V gene sequence: CDR1 MNHNY, CDR2 SVGAGI (reference sequence). The CDR3 DNA follows: TGTGCCAGCAGTCCGGGACTTGGGGGCTACACCTTC. Translating gives CASSPGLGGYTF.